This paragraph covers one T cell receptor (beta chain) sequence. In germline, CDR1 is SGHNT, CDR2 YYREEE (reference sequence). V was trimmed by 6 bases and J by 0 bases, leaving 18 bases between them. The CDR3 loop spans 16 amino acids. These data come from a study of T cells in narcolepsy. Using immunoSEQ multiplex PCR, the repertoire was profiled, and TCRdb retains in-frame clones only, with some absent. Found here are roughly 15,000 clones, roughly 87% of them singletons; the top ten hold 35% to 40%. Sequencing was performed on memory (CD45RA-) CD4+ T cells from blood. The clonotype originates from a human donor in good health. The rearrangement links TRBV5-4 to TRBJ1-1; D call uncertain. CDR3 sequence (DNA): TGTGCCAGCACAGTGGGTTTGAGCGGGCTGAACACTGAAGCTTTCTTT. This sequence encodes CASTVGLSGLNTEAFF.